A single TCR beta chain is shown here with its context. Specified time point: patch test 1, 2 weeks after DPC sensitization. Described treatment: therapeutic diphenylcyclopropenone sensitization with weekly scalp DPC. Each patch test followed a blood draw. Using its own MiXCR run on the RACE reads, TCRdb lists one record per CDR3 protein. The sample has over 95,000 distinct CDR3 sequences, 9.5% to 15% seen once. Germline V CDR1 and CDR2: ENHRY, SYGVKD. CDR3 length: 13 amino acids. The V end was cut by 3 bases, the J end by 3 bases, with 6 bases between. This sample stems from a study of human T cells and chemical hapten exposure.

The specimen was whole blood, collected in connection with sensitization to the hapten diphenylcyclopropenone (DPC). The V call is TRBV10-3, the J call TRBJ2-1; D may be TRBD1 (6 bases). This receptor was taken from a woman aged 35 to 49 with alopecia areata. Some clones in this sample may be carry-over from other donors' samples. This CDR3 reads CAISDRGYNEQFF. CDR3 nucleotide sequence: TGTGCCATCAGTGACAGGGGCTACAATGAGCAGTTCTTC.